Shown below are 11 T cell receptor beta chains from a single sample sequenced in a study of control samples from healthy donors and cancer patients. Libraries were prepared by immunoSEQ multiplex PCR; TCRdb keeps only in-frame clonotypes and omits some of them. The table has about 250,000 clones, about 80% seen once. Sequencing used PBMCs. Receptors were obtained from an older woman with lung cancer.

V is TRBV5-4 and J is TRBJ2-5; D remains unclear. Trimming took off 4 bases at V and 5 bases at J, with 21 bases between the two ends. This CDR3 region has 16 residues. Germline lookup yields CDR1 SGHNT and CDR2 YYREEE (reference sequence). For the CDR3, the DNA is TGTGCCAGCAGCCCTTCGTCCGGAACCTTGGGGGAGACCCAGTACTTC. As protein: CASSPSSGTLGETQYF. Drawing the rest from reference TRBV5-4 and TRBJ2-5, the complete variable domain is ETGVTQSPTHLIKTRGQQVTLRCSSQSGHNTVSWYQQALGQGPQFIFQYYREEENGRGNFPPRFSGLQFPNYSSELNVNALELDDSALYLCASSPSSGTLGETQYFGPGTRLLVL.

The CDR3 DNA follows: TGTGCCAGCCGTAACGGGGGTCCAACCTACAATGAGCAGTTCTTC. It codes for CASRNGGPTYNEQFF. The chain employs TRBV6-5 and TRBJ2-1; weak D call: TRBD2 (6 bases). V was pared by 8 bases and J by 2 bases, with 16 bases between. The V gene's germline CDR1 is MNHEY and CDR2 SVGAGI. The CDR3 is 15 residues long.

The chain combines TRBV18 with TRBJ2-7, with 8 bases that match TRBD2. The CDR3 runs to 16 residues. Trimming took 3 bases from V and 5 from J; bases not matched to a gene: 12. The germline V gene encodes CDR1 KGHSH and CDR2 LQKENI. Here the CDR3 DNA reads TGTGCCAGCTCACCTCCTGGGGGTAGCGGGGATCACGAGCAGTACTTC. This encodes CASSPPGGSGDHEQYF.

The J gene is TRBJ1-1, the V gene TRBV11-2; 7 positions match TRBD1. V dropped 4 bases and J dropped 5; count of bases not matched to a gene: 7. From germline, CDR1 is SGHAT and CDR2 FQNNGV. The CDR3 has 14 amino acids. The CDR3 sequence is CASSSSDRRTEAFF. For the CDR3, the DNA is TGTGCCAGCAGCTCTTCGGACAGGAGAACTGAAGCTTTCTTT. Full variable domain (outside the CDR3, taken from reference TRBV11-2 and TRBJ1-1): EAGVAQSPRYKIIEKRQSVAFWCNPISGHATLYWYQQILGQGPKLLIQFQNNGVVDDSQLPKDRFSAERLKGVDSTLKIQPAKLEDSAVYLCASSSSDRRTEAFFGQGTRLTVV.

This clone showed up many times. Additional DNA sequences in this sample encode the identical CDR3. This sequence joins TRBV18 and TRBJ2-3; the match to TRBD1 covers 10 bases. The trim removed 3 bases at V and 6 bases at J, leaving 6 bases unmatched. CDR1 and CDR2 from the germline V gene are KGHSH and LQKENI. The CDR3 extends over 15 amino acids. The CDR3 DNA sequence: TGTGCCAGCTCACCTCCGGGACAGGGGTCTGATACGCAGTATTTT. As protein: CASSPPGQGSDTQYF.

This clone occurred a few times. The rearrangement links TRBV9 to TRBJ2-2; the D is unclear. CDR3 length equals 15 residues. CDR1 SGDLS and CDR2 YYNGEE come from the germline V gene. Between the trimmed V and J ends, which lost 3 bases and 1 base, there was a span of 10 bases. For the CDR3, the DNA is TGTGCCAGCAGCGCCCTAGGAGAGAACACCGGGGAGCTGTTTTTT. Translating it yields CASSALGENTGELFF.

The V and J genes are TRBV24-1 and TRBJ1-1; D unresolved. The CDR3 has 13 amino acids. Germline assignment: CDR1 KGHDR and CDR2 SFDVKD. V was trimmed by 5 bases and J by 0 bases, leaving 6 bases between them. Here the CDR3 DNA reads TGTGCCACCAGTGCCAGTCTGAACACTGAAGCTTTCTTT. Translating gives CATSASLNTEAFF.

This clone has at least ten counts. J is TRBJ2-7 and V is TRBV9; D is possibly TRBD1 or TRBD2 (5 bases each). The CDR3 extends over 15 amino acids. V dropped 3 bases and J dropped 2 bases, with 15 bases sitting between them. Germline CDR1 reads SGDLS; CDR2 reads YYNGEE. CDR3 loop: CASSAGTHRPYEQYF. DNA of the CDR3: TGTGCCAGCAGCGCCGGGACCCACCGCCCCTACGAGCAGTACTTC. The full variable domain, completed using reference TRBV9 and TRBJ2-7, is DSGVTQTPKHLITATGQRVTLRCSPRSGDLSVYWYQQSLDQGLQFLIQYYNGEERAKGNILERFSAQQFPDLHSELNLSSLELGDSALYFCASSAGTHRPYEQYFGPGTRLTVT.

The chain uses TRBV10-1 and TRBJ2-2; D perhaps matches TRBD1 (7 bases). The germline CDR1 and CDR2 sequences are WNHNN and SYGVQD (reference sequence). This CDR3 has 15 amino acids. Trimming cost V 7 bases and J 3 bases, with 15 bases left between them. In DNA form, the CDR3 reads TGCGCCAGCAATGGAGGGGGCGTACACACCGGGGAGCTGTTTTTT. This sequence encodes CASNGGGVHTGELFF.

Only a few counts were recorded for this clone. The CDR3 reads CASSLTGPGELFF. CDR3 bases: TGTGCCAGCAGCCTTACAGGGCCCGGGGAGCTGTTTTTT. V is TRBV7-3 and J is TRBJ2-2; tentatively, D is TRBD1 (6 bases). Germline V gene data show CDR1 as SGHTA and CDR2 as FQGTGA. With 5 bases removed from V and 6 bases from J, the gap between germline ends came to 10 bases. The CDR3 sequence is 13 residues long.

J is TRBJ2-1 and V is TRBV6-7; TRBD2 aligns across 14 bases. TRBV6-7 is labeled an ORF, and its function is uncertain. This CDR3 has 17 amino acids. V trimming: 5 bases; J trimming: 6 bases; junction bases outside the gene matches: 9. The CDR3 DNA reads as TGTGCCAGCAGTGCCTCATCGACTAGCGGGAGGGCCAATGAGCAGTTCTTC. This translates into CASSASSTSGRANEQFF.